Shown below are 7 T cell receptor beta chains from a single sample sequenced in a study of T-cell reconstitution after alpha-beta-depleted transplantation in children. Unique molecular identifiers were incorporated when the TCRbeta library was constructed. Each CDR3 protein gets one entry after TCRdb re-called the PCR reads with MiXCR. The top ten clones hold more than 4.5% of a sample with 200,000 to 250,000 distinct CDR3 sequences, roughly a quarter of them seen once. The material was PBMCs, mostly from graft donor cells, obtained 360 days after TCRalphabeta/CD19-depleted stem cell transplant. These receptors came from a female patient aged 2-15 years who had a stem cell transplant for congenital amegakaryocytic thrombocytopenia, so the T cells may come from the graft donor.

This clonotype was seen only a few times. The J gene is TRBJ1-1, the V gene TRBV7-6, with TRBD1 as a possible D gene (5 bases). The CDR3 length is 13 residues. The V end was cut by 2 bases, the J end by 5 bases, with 9 bases between. Germline V gene data show CDR1 as SGHVS and CDR2 as FNYEAQ. CDR3 DNA: TGTGCCAGCAGCTTATTCCGGGGGACTGAAGCTTTCTTT. Its translation is CASSLFRGTEAFF. Variable domain in full (rest from reference TRBV7-6 and TRBJ1-1): GAGVSQSPRYKVTKRGQDVALRCDPISGHVSLYWYRQALGQGPEFLTYFNYEAQQDKSGLPNDRFSAERPEGSISTLTIQRTEQRDSAMYRCASSLFRGTEAFFGQGTRLTVV.

The chain carries TRBV18 and TRBJ2-3, with D possibly being TRBD1 (5 bases). The CDR3 runs 15 residues. Trimming removed 4 bases from V and 2 bases from J, with 13 bases in between. Germline V gene data show CDR1 as KGHSH and CDR2 as LQKENI. The CDR3 DNA is TGTGCCAGCTCACATGCACAGGCTAACACAGATACGCAGTATTTT. Encoded protein: CASSHAQANTDTQYF.

This clonotype was seen ten or more times. The chain couples TRBV5-1 to TRBJ2-7; 9 bases match TRBD1. This CDR3 comprises 14 residues. The germline CDR1 and CDR2 sequences are SGHRS and YFSETQ. V was pared by 3 bases and J by 7 bases, with 8 bases of the junction left unmatched. CDR3: CASSWSGTGQEQYF. For the CDR3, the DNA is TGCGCCAGCAGCTGGAGCGGGACAGGGCAAGAGCAGTACTTC.

This clonotype was counted a few times. The chain links TRBV2 to TRBJ2-1; possibly TRBD1 for D (5 bases). The V and J ends lost 8 bases and 7 bases respectively, with 15 bases between them. This CDR3 region has 13 residues. CDR1 is SNHLY and CDR2 is FYNNEI in the germline V gene. CDR3 bases: TGTGCCAGCGCCGAAGGCGGACAAAATGAGCAGTTCTTC. Translated: CASAEGGQNEQFF.

The chain joins TRBV4-1 to TRBJ2-7, with D unresolved. The CDR3 is made up of 13 amino acids. Germline CDR1 MGHRA, CDR2 YSYEKL. V was cut by 1 base and J by 2 bases, with 6 bases left in between. The chain's CDR3 is CASSQGLPYEQYF. CDR3 bases: TGCGCCAGCAGCCAAGGGCTCCCCTACGAGCAGTACTTC.

This clonotype was detected a few times. The chain recombines TRBV6-5 with TRBJ2-7; 9 bases agree with TRBD1. Trimming took 2 bases from V and 4 from J; bases not matched to a gene: 6. The CDR3 has 15 residues. In germline, CDR1 is MNHEY, CDR2 SVGAGI. CDR3 DNA sequence: TGTGCCAGCAGTTACGGTCCCGGGACAGGGTACGAGCAGTACTTC. As protein: CASSYGPGTGYEQYF.

This clonotype was seen a few times. The rearrangement uses TRBV28 and TRBJ1-2; possibly TRBD1 for D (6 bases). Germline CDR1 is MDHEN and CDR2 is SYDVKM. V was pared by 6 bases and J by 4 bases, with 15 bases between. The CDR3 extends over 14 amino acids. The CDR3 sequence is CASSPGQRGYGYTF. The CDR3 nucleotides are TGTGCCAGCAGCCCCGGACAGCGTGGCTATGGCTACACCTTC.